The 10 T cell receptor beta chains given below trace back to one sample, sequenced in a study of neurological immune-mediated disorders. Using its own MiXCR run on the 5' RACE reads, TCRdb lists one record per CDR3 protein. The repertoire includes 15,000 to 20,000 distinct CDR3 sequences, roughly a tenth of them detected once, and approximately 29% sits in the top ten. Sequencing was carried out using CD8+ T cells from blood. These receptors were taken from a woman in her forties or fifties in good health.

Ten or more counts support this clonotype. The rearrangement joins TRBV5-6 to TRBJ2-7; D is unclear. Germline assignment: CDR1 SGHDT and CDR2 YYEEEE. Trimming left V 2 bases short and J 0 bases short, with 24 bases between. The CDR3 runs to 19 residues. CDR3 protein: CASSLFWTLNDHDSYEQYF. The CDR3 nucleotides are TGTGCCAGCAGCTTATTCTGGACGCTTAACGACCACGACTCCTACGAGCAGTACTTC.

This clonotype has a count of ten or more. V gene TRBV7-8 combines with J gene TRBJ2-1; D is unresolved. Trimming left V 6 bases short and J 4 bases short, with 7 bases between. The CDR3 length is 12 residues. Germline V gene sequence: CDR1 SGHVS, CDR2 FQNEAQ. The chain's CDR3 is CASSSRYNEQFF. CDR3 DNA sequence: TGTGCCAGCAGTTCGAGGTACAATGAGCAGTTCTTC.

There are many counts of this clonotype. V gene TRBV29-1 combines with J gene TRBJ2-7, with 7 bases identical to TRBD1. The CDR3 spans 12 residues. The V gene's germline CDR1 is SQVTM and CDR2 ANQGSEA. V lost 0 bases and J lost 6; bases outside the gene matches: 2. This CDR3 reads CSVEDGDSEQYF. CDR3 in DNA: TGCAGCGTTGAAGATGGGGACAGCGAGCAGTACTTC.

This clonotype is hyperexpanded (1% or more) in the sample. The chain couples TRBV12-3 or TRBV12-4 to TRBJ2-3; D uncertain. The CDR3 covers 11 residues. Trimming stripped 6 bases from V and 6 bases from J, with 7 bases between. The CDR3 DNA reads as TGTGCCAGCAGCATATCGGATACGCAGTATTTT. This encodes CASSISDTQYF.

This clonotype was picked up many times. The chain has TRBV5-6 and TRBJ2-5, with D possibly being TRBD1 (7 bases). Germline CDR1 reads SGHDT; CDR2 reads YYEEEE. The CDR3 length is 13 residues. V lost 5 bases to trimming and J lost 7 bases, with 15 bases between them. CDR3 region: CASSSGTAGTQYF. The DNA of the CDR3 is TGTGCCAGCAGTTCCGGGACAGCGGGGACCCAGTACTTC.

This clonotype was seen many times. This chain joins TRBV5-1 and TRBJ2-1; D perhaps matches TRBD2 (6 bases). The germline gives CDR1 SGHRS, CDR2 YFSETQ. V was pared by 5 bases and J by 4 bases, with 16 bases between. The CDR3 contains 15 residues. The CDR3 DNA is TGCGCCAGCAGGTGGAGGGGCCATGGATACAATGAGCAGTTCTTC. Translating it yields CASRWRGHGYNEQFF.

Judged by abundance, this clonotype is medium-sized (0.01 to 0.1%). This rearrangement joins TRBV28 to TRBJ1-3; no firm D call. The CDR3 extends over 15 amino acids. Per germline, CDR1 MDHEN and CDR2 SYDVKM. V was shortened by 8 bases and J by 0 bases, with 14 bases between the two germline ends. CDR3 sequence (DNA): TGTGCCAGCGCCCAGCCCTCTTACTCTGGAAACACCATATATTTT. Its protein is CASAQPSYSGNTIYF.

This clonotype showed up many times. This CDR3 reads CASSFPGAGGYTF. The CDR3 DNA reads as TGTGCCAGCAGCTTTCCGGGGGCTGGAGGCTACACCTTC. The V call is TRBV28, the J call TRBJ1-2; D might be TRBD1 (6 bases). Germline V gives CDR1 MDHEN, CDR2 SYDVKM. This CDR3 comprises 13 residues. Trimming took 6 bases from V and 8 from J, leaving 16 bases between them.

This clonotype occurred many times. CDR3 loop: CASSLTLRGLNTEAFF. CDR3 DNA: TGTGCCAGCAGCTTAACCCTGCGGGGTCTGAACACTGAAGCTTTCTTT. The V call is TRBV7-8, the J call TRBJ1-1; D call uncertain. This CDR3 contains 16 residues. V lost 2 bases and J lost 0, with 13 bases in between. Germline V gives CDR1 SGHVS, CDR2 FQNEAQ.

This clonotype appeared a single time. The J gene is TRBJ2-5, the V gene TRBV14; TRBD1 matches at 8 bases. Unmatched junction bases numbered 11, after V lost 3 bases and J lost 5 bases. Germline lookup yields CDR1 SGHDN and CDR2 FVKESK. The CDR3 covers 16 residues. CDR3 protein: CASSHPGQGDGETQYF. The CDR3 coding sequence is TGTGCCAGCAGCCACCCCGGACAGGGAGACGGCGAGACCCAGTACTTC.